The present T cell receptor (beta chain) was sequenced within a study of blood T cell repertoires in COVID-19. Produced via immunoSEQ multiplex PCR; TCRdb's table is partial and in-frame only. The data contain about 190,000 clones, 70% to 85% of them singletons. CDR3 length: 14 amino acids. This clone was seen only once. The sequence came from a woman between 45 and 65 years old with acute or convalescent COVID-19. The sample taken for sequencing was peripheral blood. V and J are TRBV21-1 and TRBJ2-1; the D segment call TRBD1 is taken from the table without a DNA check. TRBV21-1 constitutes a pseudogene. The CDR3 loop reads CASSTRQRNNEQFF. CDR3 DNA: TGTGCCAGCAGCACACGACAGAGGAACAATGAGCAGTTCTTC.